This T cell receptor beta chain was observed in a study of blood T cell repertoires in COVID-19 (dated by TCRdb to 2018 to 2020). About the study as a whole: Samples from collaborators originated in the United States, Italy and Spain and spanned both the acute and convalescent phases of COVID-19. The material from the prospective study consisted of cDNA or gDNA derived from T cells, B-cell-depleted T cells, or PBMCs. The dataset comprised deeply sampled blood TCRbeta repertoires from subjects exposed to, actively infected with, or recovered from COVID-19. The repertoires were released in a freely available public database intended as a resource for research on the immune response to SARS-CoV-2. Samples were obtained from the ongoing ImmuneRACE study (first 160 participants) and from 1,254 subjects provided by 6 global collaborators. Sample metadata almost always included a de-identified subject ID, COVID-19 status, age in years and sex. HLA class I and class II types, where available, came from metadata supplied by the sample provider rather than from assay-based typing. The full study reports these points: Clinical and demographic metadata were provided uncurated, with the amount varying by source and participant.

One collaborating source in Seattle enrolled patients during active infection and followed them longitudinally through the course of disease. Whole blood was collected in K2EDTA tubes by collaborating institutions according to the institutions' own protocols. For TCRbeta analysis, collaborators shipped samples as frozen whole blood, isolated PBMCs, or DNA extracted from either of those sample types. TCRbeta CDR3 regions were amplified from genomic DNA using the immunoSEQ Assay, a bias-controlled multiplex PCR. Regarding the original processing steps: Within the assay, amplification of reference gene primers was used to estimate how many nucleated cells each sample contained. To quantify the absolute abundance of each unique TCRbeta CDR3 rearrangement, sequence reads were collapsed and filtered. For each sample, productive Simpson clonality was calculated by taking the square root of Simpson's diversity index across productive rearrangements. What TCRdb holds here is the immuneACCESS table cut down to in-frame rearrangements. Part of the clones is not present; checked against another copy, under half of the missing clones reflect an unresolved V gene, and the others are unexplained. D and trimming were read from the DNA, whereas the V and J calls and clone size are those reported in that table. The sample table holds roughly 380,000 clones, of which approximately 89% were seen once. The ten largest clones add up to roughly 1.4% of the sample.

The junction shows trimming of 0 bases on V and 0 bases on J, plus 6 bases between the germline ends. CDR1 and CDR2, per the germline V gene, are SGHTS and YDEGEE. The CDR3 spans 14 residues, from the cysteine through the phenylalanine. The kept DNA is CDR3 alone, 42 bases in frame from the first base. On this clone: Its cognate antigen has yet to be identified. There are no base qualities to consult, and no much larger clone falls within one base.

Sequenced input: peripheral blood. The sequence derives from a woman aged 40 to 50 with COVID-19, enrolled during active disease. The chain links TRBV5-8 with TRBJ2-5; TRBD2 is a weak D gene call, 5 bases matching. The sequence in DNA is TGTGCCAGCAGCTTGGGGAGGTACCAAGAGACCCAGTACTTC. Its amino acids are CASSLGRYQETQYF.